This T cell receptor (beta chain) is drawn from a study of blood T cell repertoires in COVID-19. Study context: Acute and convalescent COVID-19 samples came from the United States, Italy and Spain. Sources were T cells, B-cell-depleted T cells, or PBMCs; the material itself was cDNA or gDNA.

The CDR3 totals 15 residues. The ends were cut back, 1 base at V and 6 bases at J, with 13 bases in the middle. Germline V gene sequence: CDR1 SEHNR, CDR2 FQNEAQ (reference sequence). In the original workflow: Estimates of nucleated cell counts were drawn from the amplification of reference gene primers. TCRdb's copy holds only in-frame clones and misses some; the assay was immunoSEQ multiplex PCR. The V and J calls and clone size are taken from that table; D and trimming were inferred from the DNA. The sample shows roughly 60,000 clones, roughly four fifths of them seen only once. The V and J genes are TRBV7-9 and TRBJ1-5; a possible D gene is TRBD1 (5 bases). The specimen was peripheral blood. This TCR came from an elderly man with acute or convalescent COVID-19. CDR3 residues: CASSLDPGRGQPQHF. The CDR3, as DNA: TGTGCCAGCAGCTTAGACCCCGGGAGGGGTCAGCCCCAGCATTTT.